These T cell receptor beta chains were read from a single sample in a study of blood T cell repertoires in COVID-19. Measured with immunoSEQ multiplex PCR; TCRdb has only the in-frame clones, and not every one. The sample gives about 250,000 clones, more than 85% of which show up once; roughly 8.6% is in the top ten. Sequencing was carried out using PBMCs or T cells enriched from blood (not recorded which). The receptors were sampled from a man aged 35-49 years who had recovered from COVID-19. Each CDR3 is given with its conserved first and last residue. D genes are given only for firm matches. The size entry is marked missing in some rows and otherwise reads once, few, many or a size class.

v_gene	abundance	d_gene	j_gene	CDR3nt	CDR3aa
TRBV25-1	NA	TRBD1	TRBJ2-1	TGTGCCAGCAGAAAGACAGGGTCAGGGTATGAGCAGTTCTTC	CASRKTGSGYEQFF
TRBV19	NA	TRBD1	TRBJ2-1	TGTGCCAGTAGGTCACAGGGGATCCACAATGAGCAGTTCTTC	CASRSQGIHNEQFF
TRBV2	once	NA	TRBJ1-2	TGTGCCAGCAGTACAGGGCTGCCATATGGCTACACCTTC	CASSTGLPYGYTF
TRBV12-3/TRBV12-4	few	NA	TRBJ1-1	TGTGCCAGCAGTTCCCTGACTGAAGCTTTCTTT	CASSSLTEAFF
TRBV30	NA	TRBD1	TRBJ2-2	TGTGCCTGGAGTGTCTTACCCCCACAGGGGACCGGGGAGCTGTTTTTT	CAWSVLPPQGTGELFF
TRBV10-3	NA	NA	TRBJ1-5	TGTGCCACCGCACAGGAAAATCAGCCCCAGCATTTT	CATAQENQPQHF
TRBV7-2	NA	NA	TRBJ2-3	TGTGCCAGCAGCTTACTTTCGGGGGGCCGGGATACGCAGTATTTT	CASSLLSGGRDTQYF
TRBV27	NA	NA	TRBJ2-7	TGTGCCAGCAGGGCAGGGTTTTATTACGAGCAGTACTTC	CASRAGFYYEQYF
TRBV29-1	NA	TRBD2	TRBJ2-3	TGCAGCGTTGGACTAGCGGGAGGAGGAACAGATACGCAGTATTTT	CSVGLAGGGTDTQYF
TRBV11-2	NA	TRBD2	TRBJ2-3	TGTGCCAGCAGCCGGACGGGAGGTAACCCAGATACGCAGTATTTT	CASSRTGGNPDTQYF
TRBV27	once	TRBD1	TRBJ2-2	TGTGCCAGCAGACTCCAGACAGGGTGGACCGGGGAGCTGTTTTTT	CASRLQTGWTGELFF
TRBV6-2/TRBV6-3	once	NA	TRBJ2-1	TGTGCCAGCAGCACCAGCTCCTACAATGAGCAGTTCTTC	CASSTSSYNEQFF
TRBV20-1	NA	NA	TRBJ1-1	TGCAGTGCTAGTTCGGGTGAACGGAGCACTGAAGCTTTCTTT	CSASSGERSTEAFF
TRBV6-5	NA	TRBD1	TRBJ1-4	TGTGCCAGCAGTTACACAGGGGGGGCAACTAATGAAAAACTGTTTTTT	CASSYTGGATNEKLFF
TRBV7-2	once	TRBD2	TRBJ2-5	TGTGCCAGCAGCCCAGTAGTAGATAATCTCGGGGGGGAGACCCAGTACTTC	CASSPVVDNLGGETQYF
TRBV5-4	NA	TRBD2	TRBJ2-1	TGTGCCAGCAGCTTCAGCGTTAGCGGGGTCAATGAGCAGTTCTTC	CASSFSVSGVNEQFF
TRBV29-1	NA	TRBD1	TRBJ1-3	TGCAGCGTGTACAGGGGAGGAAACACCATATATTTT	CSVYRGGNTIYF
TRBV6-2/TRBV6-3	NA	NA	TRBJ2-7	TGTGCCAGCAGTTACGGGCTGGCCTACGAGCAGTACTTC	CASSYGLAYEQYF
TRBV20-1	NA	NA	TRBJ1-1	TGCAGTGCTAGTTTGGGGGCAAACTTAATGAACACTGAAGCTTTCTTT	CSASLGANLMNTEAFF
TRBV5-6	NA	TRBD1	TRBJ2-7	TGTGCCAGCAGCAACCTACGGACAGGGCTCTACGAGCAGTACTTC	CASSNLRTGLYEQYF
TRBV28	NA	TRBD2	TRBJ2-3	TGTGCCAGCAGATTTGCCGTTCGTTGGGGGGCGAAGGGTAGCGGGACGGGCACAGATACGCAGTATTTT	CASRFAVRWGAKGSGTGTDTQYF
TRBV6-6	NA	NA	TRBJ1-5	TGTGCCAGCAGTCACGGGAGCAAATATAGCAATCAGCCCCAGCATTTT	CASSHGSKYSNQPQHF
TRBV7-3	NA	NA	TRBJ2-1	TGTGCCAGCAGCCCTGGGCCTGGATACAATGAGCAGTTCTTC	CASSPGPGYNEQFF
TRBV6-5	NA	NA	TRBJ1-1	TGTGCCAGCAGTTACTCGGGCATTAACACTGAAGCTTTCTTT	CASSYSGINTEAFF
TRBV28	NA	NA	TRBJ1-1	TGTGCCAGCAGTTTAGTTGGGAGATTTGAAGCTTTCTTT	CASSLVGRFEAFF
TRBV5-8	NA	TRBD2	TRBJ2-1	TGTGCCAGCAGTTTCGGACTAGCGGGAGAATCCCCCTACAATGAGCAGTTCTTC	CASSFGLAGESPYNEQFF
TRBV2	NA	NA	TRBJ2-2	TGTGCCAGCAGTGAAAGGACAACGAACACCGGGGAGCTGTTTTTT	CASSERTTNTGELFF
TRBV30	NA	NA	TRBJ2-1	TGTGCCTGGGCAGGAAGCTCCTACAATGAGCAGTTCTTC	CAWAGSSYNEQFF
TRBV11-2	NA	TRBD1	TRBJ2-5	TGTGCCAGCAGCGGACCCGGGACAGGGGGAGAGACCCAGTACTTC	CASSGPGTGGETQYF
TRBV9	NA	TRBD1	TRBJ1-2	TGTGCCAGCAGCGTAGCCCCGCAGACGGGACAGCCGATATATGGCTACACCTTC	CASSVAPQTGQPIYGYTF
TRBV10-3	NA	NA	TRBJ2-1	TGTGCCATCAGTGAGGGGGCGCCCAATGAGCAGTTCTTC	CAISEGAPNEQFF
TRBV18	NA	TRBD1	TRBJ1-1	TGTGCCAGCTCTCGCAGGGGGCCCCCTGTTTCTACTGAAGCTTTCTTT	CASSRRGPPVSTEAFF
TRBV5-8	NA	TRBD1	TRBJ1-1	TGTGCCAGCAGCTCCCGGGACAGAACACCCAGGAACACTGAAGCTTTCTTT	CASSSRDRTPRNTEAFF
TRBV24-1	NA	TRBD1	TRBJ1-1	TGTGCCACCAGGAAGGGACAGGGGGCCACTGAAGCTTTCTTT	CATRKGQGATEAFF
TRBV30	NA	TRBD1	TRBJ1-3	TGTGCCTCTGACAGGGGTGGAAACACCATATATTTT	CASDRGGNTIYF
TRBV3-1/TRBV3-2	NA	TRBD1	TRBJ1-1	TGTGCCAGTGACAGGGGACGAGACACTGAAGCTTTCTTT	CASDRGRDTEAFF
TRBV6-5	NA	TRBD1	TRBJ1-5	TGTGCCAGCAATTCGGACAGGGGTGGACAGCCCCAGCATTTT	CASNSDRGGQPQHF
TRBV5-4	few	NA	TRBJ1-1	TGTGCCAGCAGCTTGGTTAGCATGAACACTGAAGCTTTCTTT	CASSLVSMNTEAFF
TRBV3-1/TRBV3-2	NA	NA	TRBJ2-5	TGTGCCAGCAGCCAGCGACAGACCAAAGAGACCCAGTACTTC	CASSQRQTKETQYF
TRBV30	NA	NA	TRBJ1-6	TGTGCCTGGAGTGGGGGGGGAGACCCCACTTCACCCCTCCACTTT	CAWSGGGDPTSPLHF
TRBV12-3/TRBV12-4	NA	TRBD2	TRBJ2-5	TGTGCCAGCCGCCGCGGGGGATCGGAGACCCAGTACTTC	CASRRGGSETQYF
TRBV5-4	once	NA	TRBJ1-1	TGTGCCGGCCGAGGGGAGGGAGGGACCACTGAAGCTTTCTTT	CAGRGEGGTTEAFF
TRBV9	NA	NA	TRBJ2-1	TGTGCCAGCAACACCGGGGGTGGCTCCTACAATGAGCAGTTCTTC	CASNTGGGSYNEQFF
TRBV4-3	NA	NA	TRBJ2-6	TGCGCCAGCAGCCAAGATCCTCAGGGCTCTGGGGCCAACGTCCTGACTTTC	CASSQDPQGSGANVLTF
TRBV29-1	once	NA	TRBJ2-7	TGCAGCGTTGAAGGACCGCGGGAATACGAGCAGTACTTC	CSVEGPREYEQYF
TRBV5-5	NA	NA	TRBJ2-7	TGTGCCAGCAGCCTTACCCAGGGAGGTTTCTACGAGCAGTACTTC	CASSLTQGGFYEQYF
TRBV5-6	NA	TRBD2	TRBJ2-1	TGTGCCAGCAGCTTTAGTGGGCTAGCGGACTACAATGAGCAGTTCTTC	CASSFSGLADYNEQFF
TRBV21-1	NA	NA	TRBJ2-7	TGTGCCAGCAGCAAAGTGTCAGGGGGACTAGCGGGAGGACATAAAAGCTCCTACGAGCAGTACTTC	CASSKVSGGLAGGHKSSYEQYF
TRBV24-1	NA	NA	TRBJ1-1	TGTGCCACCAGTGATCCCGCGACAGAGAAAGCTTTCTTT	CATSDPATEKAFF
TRBV4-3	NA	NA	TRBJ2-3	TGCGCCAGCAGCCAAGAACCAGGGAGCACAGATACGCAGTATTTT	CASSQEPGSTDTQYF
TRBV15	NA	NA	TRBJ1-5	TGTGCCACCAGCAGAGACAGACAAAGACAGCAAAGGCAGCCCCAGCATTTT	CATSRDRQRQQRQPQHF
TRBV18	NA	NA	TRBJ1-4	TGTGCCAGCTCACCCCGGGTGTCGGGAGTAAATGAAAAACTGTTTTTT	CASSPRVSGVNEKLFF
TRBV29-1	NA	TRBD1	TRBJ2-7	TGCAGCGTTGTAGGGCAGGGGGCGTTCGAGCAGTACTTC	CSVVGQGAFEQYF
TRBV13	NA	TRBD2	TRBJ2-7	TGTGCCAGCAGCTTAAGTATCTCAGGGGGACTAGCTTACGAGCAGTACTTC	CASSLSISGGLAYEQYF